These 21 T cell receptor beta chains came from one sample sequenced in a study of tumor-infiltrating lymphocytes in glioblastoma multiforme (dated by TCRdb to the late 2010s). This sample was sequenced with an Illumina HiSeq 2500. Using a modified ARM-PCR protocol with multiple V-beta primers and a C-beta primer, the team built TCRB libraries from RNA through three nested multiplex PCR rounds. TCRdb reworked the public reads: Q25 trimming with fastp, MiXCR clone assembly, productive beta chains retained. Here each entry gathers all rows of one CDR3 protein and keeps the most common genes and DNA. Counted in this sample were around 33,000 distinct CDR3 sequences; under 70% of them appeared once. The top ten hold around 34% of the sample. Material for sequencing was brain tumor tissue. All receptors derive from a male donor with glioblastoma.

This chain links TRBV6-2 or TRBV6-3 with TRBJ2-7, with D perhaps given as TRBD1 or TRBD2 (6 bases each). Trimming stripped 2 bases from V and 7 bases from J, with 12 bases between. Germline CDR1 reads MNHEY; CDR2 reads SVGEGT. This CDR3 is built from 13 residues. The CDR3 spells CASSYGGPQEQYF. In DNA, the CDR3 is TGTGCCAGCAGTTACGGGGGGCCCCAGGAGCAGTACTTC.

On this clonotype: An end of the junction differs from the germline gene, which may be a read error. The V and J genes are TRBV29-1 and TRBJ1-4; 9 bases line up with TRBD1. The CDR3 extends over 14 amino acids. The germline gives CDR1 SQVTM, CDR2 ANQGSEA. The CDR3 loop is CSVGTGGTNGKPFF. The CDR3 nucleotides are TGCAGCGTGGGAACAGGGGGCACTAATGGAAAACCGTTTTTT.

The table lists this clonotype with a few counts. The chain recombines TRBV20-1 with TRBJ2-7; the match to TRBD1 covers 8 bases. The CDR3 has 13 amino acids. CDR1 is DFQATT, CDR2 SNEGSKA, per germline (reference sequence). Trimming removed 4 bases from V and 5 bases from J; junction bases left unmatched: 7. The CDR3 spells CSATRTGFNEQYF. The CDR3 nucleotides are TGCAGTGCTACTAGGACAGGGTTCAACGAGCAGTACTTC.

Remarks on this clonotype: This sequence may be a read error, since a much larger clone differs from it by one base. The CDR3 ends on some other residue instead of the conserved phenylalanine or tryptophan, so this is likely a read error. The chain links TRBV5-1 to TRBJ2-1; D possibly corresponds to TRBD2 (6 bases). Deletions cut 2 bases from V and 5 bases from J, with 14 bases between. Germline assignment: CDR1 SGHRS and CDR2 YFSETQ. The CDR3 spans 15 residues. CDR3 sequence (DNA): TGCGCCAGCAGCTTTTTGGCGGGGAGAAACAATGAGCAGTTCCTC. As protein: CASSFLAGRNNEQFL.

This clonotype has at least ten counts. The V and J genes are TRBV5-4 and TRBJ2-7; 7 nucleotides line up with TRBD2. Germline trimming cut 4 bases from V and 3 bases from J; bases unmatched to any gene: 13. The CDR3 runs to 16 residues. CDR1 is SGHNT, CDR2 YYREEE, per germline (reference sequence). The DNA of the CDR3 is TGTGCCAGCAGCGTAGCGGCGGGAGTTAGGAGCTACGAGCAGTACTTC. Amino acids: CASSVAAGVRSYEQYF.

Only a few counts were recorded for this clonotype. The chain has TRBV7-3 and TRBJ2-2, with TRBD2 identical over 7 bases. Germline-derived CDR1 and CDR2 are SGHTA and FQGTGA. The junction had 7 bases not matched to a gene; V was cut back by 6 bases and J by 3 bases. CDR3 size: 15 residues. CDR3 protein: CASSSGLGDTGELFF. The CDR3 DNA reads as TGTGCCAGCAGTTCCGGACTAGGTGACACCGGGGAGCTGTTTTTT.

This chain uses TRBV29-1 with TRBJ1-4, with TRBD1 matching over 8 bases. CDR1 is SQVTM, CDR2 ANQGSEA, per germline. CDR3 length equals 14 residues. In nucleotides, the CDR3 is TGCGGCATCGGGACAGGTGGTACTAATGAAAAACTGTTTTTT. Translating it yields CGIGTGGTNEKLFF.

This clonotype was recorded once. Because the CDR3 is missing its conserved closing phenylalanine or tryptophan, this is likely a read error. The chain carries TRBV6-1 and TRBJ2-1; unclear D gene. The CDR3 extends over 15 amino acids. The germline gives CDR1 MNHNS, CDR2 SASEGT. Trimming left V 1 base short and J 4 bases short, with 11 bases between. In DNA, the CDR3 is TGTGCCAGCAGTGAAGAAGTCGCATCATACAATGAGCAGTTCCTC. It specifies CASSEEVASYNEQFL.

To note about this clonotype: A much more abundant neighbour one base away suggests this may be a read error. V gene TRBV7-9 combines with J gene TRBJ2-1, with TRBD1 as a possible D gene (5 bases). The ends were cut back, 9 bases at V and 4 bases at J, with 19 bases in the middle. Germline CDR1 SEHNR, CDR2 FQNEAQ (reference sequence). The CDR3 has 15 amino acids. The CDR3 spells CARSLPTGPYNEQFF. The CDR3 DNA is TGTGCCAGGAGCCTTCCCACAGGCCCTTACAATGAGCAGTTCTTC.

In this sample, this clonotype turned up many times. The CDR3 DNA reads TGTGCCATAACAACGGGACAGGGAATGGCCGAGACCCAGTACTTC. Protein: CAITTGQGMAETQYF. The chain is built from TRBV12-3 or TRBV12-4 and TRBJ2-5; the match to TRBD1 covers 9 bases. J gave up 5 bases and V 10 bases, and 14 bases lay outside the gene matches. CDR3 length: 15 residues.

As regards this clonotype: Its ends do not fully match the called genes, so a read error is possible. The chain carries TRBV11-2 and TRBJ1-2; TRBD1 matches 7 bases. CDR1 is SGHAT and CDR2 is FQNNGV in the germline V gene. The length of the CDR3 is 13 residues. The CDR3 is CASNLDQGDGYTF. CDR3 in DNA: TGCGCCAGCAACTTAGACCAGGGGGATGGCTACACCTTC.

V usage is TRBV20-1 and J usage is TRBJ2-1, with D perhaps TRBD1 (7 bases). Looked up from germline, CDR1 is DFQATT and CDR2 is SNEGSKA (reference sequence). Between the trimmed V and J ends, which lost 5 bases and 2 bases, there was a span of 19 bases. The CDR3 has 16 residues. CDR3 coding DNA: TGCAGTGCTCCCCAGGGGGGTGGCGGCACCTACAATGAGCAGTTCTTC. Its translation: CSAPQGGGGTYNEQFF.

A note on this clonotype: A junction boundary mismatches the germline segment, possibly from a read error. The rearrangement uses TRBV6-5 and TRBJ2-7; possible D gene TRBD2, 7 bases. This CDR3 contains 14 residues. Per germline, CDR1 MNHEY and CDR2 SVGAGI. The DNA of the CDR3 is TGTGCCAGCAGTCCTGGGGAGGGGGATTACGAACAGCACTTC. As protein: CASSPGEGDYEQHF.

To note about this clonotype: Given a much more abundant clone one base away, this may be a read error. This rearrangement joins TRBV11-2 to TRBJ2-7; D is ambiguous. The CDR3 is made up of 14 amino acids. CDR1 and CDR2 (germline): SGHAT, FQNNGV. CDR3 in amino acids: CPSSLNPGLYEQYF. CDR3 nucleotide sequence: TGTCCCAGCAGCTTAAATCCGGGTTTGTACGAGCAGTACTTC.

A note on this clonotype: A read error is possible here, since a much larger clone lies one base away. This chain joins TRBV29-1 and TRBJ2-1; D is unclear. CDR1 SQVTM and CDR2 ANQGSEA come from the germline V gene. V shed 8 bases and J shed 7 bases, with 9 bases lying between them. The CDR3 has 10 residues. This chain's CDR3 is CSLFANEQFF. The CDR3 DNA is TGCAGCCTTTTCGCGAATGAGCAGTTCTTC.

This clonotype was seen many times. The V call is TRBV20-1, the J call TRBJ2-3, with 9 bases fitting TRBD2. This CDR3 has 16 residues. The germline gives CDR1 DFQATT, CDR2 SNEGSKA (reference sequence). Germline trimming cut 3 bases from V and 1 base from J; bases unmatched to any gene: 8. The CDR3 loop is CSASPISGSRTDTQYF. CDR3 in DNA: TGCAGTGCTAGTCCGATTAGCGGGAGCCGCACAGATACGCAGTATTTT.

This clonotype was counted a few times. The genes are TRBV28 and TRBJ2-1; 10 bases agree with TRBD2. The ends lost 3 bases at V and 7 bases at J; junction bases unmatched: 6. Germline V CDR1 and CDR2: MDHEN, SYDVKM. The CDR3 is 15 amino acids. In nucleotides, the CDR3 is TGTGCCAGCAGTTTTCTAGCGGGAGTTAAAAATGAGCAGTTCTTC. It specifies CASSFLAGVKNEQFF.

The table lists this clonotype with a few counts. The chain combines TRBV7-9 with TRBJ2-5; TRBD2 agrees at 15 bases. V shed 8 bases, J shed 2 bases, and the junction held 3 bases outside the gene matches. Germline values: CDR1 SEHNR, CDR2 FQNEAQ (reference sequence). The CDR3 runs to 15 residues. In nucleotides, the CDR3 is TGTGCCAGCCGGACTAGCGGGAGGGTACAAGAGACCCAGTACTTC. This translates into CASRTSGRVQETQYF.

This clonotype was counted many times. The gene calls are TRBV29-1 and TRBJ2-7; D not resolved. Germline V gene sequence: CDR1 SQVTM, CDR2 ANQGSEA. The CDR3 length is 16 residues. Trimming shortened V by 4 bases and J by 0 bases, and 19 bases separated the two germline ends. The CDR3 reads CSVVSFYTPSSYEQYF. In DNA, the CDR3 is TGCAGCGTTGTATCTTTCTATACTCCGAGCTCCTACGAGCAGTACTTC.

This clonotype was picked up one time. A junction end diverges from the germline sequence, so it may reflect a read error. V usage is TRBV6-1 and J usage is TRBJ2-1; 9 nucleotides line up with TRBD1. This CDR3 has 16 residues. In germline, CDR1 is MNHNS, CDR2 SASEGT. The CDR3 region has the DNA TGTGTCAGCAGTGAACTGGACAGGGGCCCTTACAGTGAGCTGTTCTTC. This sequence encodes CVSSELDRGPYSELFF.

In regard to this clonotype: The CDR3 ends on some other residue instead of the conserved phenylalanine or tryptophan, so this is likely a read error. The genes are TRBV29-1 and TRBJ2-1; 13 nucleotides agree with TRBD2. The CDR3 sequence is 14 residues long. V lost 5 bases and J lost 6; bases outside the gene matches: 4. Germline CDR1 reads SQVTM; CDR2 reads ANQGSEA. The CDR3 protein is CSVRTSGRANEQFI. The CDR3 DNA follows: TGCAGCGTTCGGACTAGCGGGAGAGCCAATGAGCAGTTCATC.